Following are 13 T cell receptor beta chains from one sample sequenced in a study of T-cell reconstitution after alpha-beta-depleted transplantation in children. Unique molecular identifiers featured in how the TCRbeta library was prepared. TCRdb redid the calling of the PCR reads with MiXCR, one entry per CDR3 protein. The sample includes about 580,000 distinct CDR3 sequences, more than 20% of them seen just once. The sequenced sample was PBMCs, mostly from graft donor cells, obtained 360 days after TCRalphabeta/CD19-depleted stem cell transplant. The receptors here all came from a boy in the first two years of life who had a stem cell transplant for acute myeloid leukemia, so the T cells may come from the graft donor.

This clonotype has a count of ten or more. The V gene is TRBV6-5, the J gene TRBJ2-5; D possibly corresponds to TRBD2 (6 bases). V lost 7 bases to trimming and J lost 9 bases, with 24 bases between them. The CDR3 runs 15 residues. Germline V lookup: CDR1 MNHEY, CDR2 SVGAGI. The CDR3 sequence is CASNSAGTGDRAQYF. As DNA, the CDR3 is TGTGCCAGCAATTCCGCCGGGACTGGCGATCGGGCCCAGTACTTC.

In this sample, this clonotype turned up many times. The CDR3 loop is CASRFAGSNYGYTF. Written as DNA, the CDR3 is TGTGCCAGCAGGTTCGCTGGGAGTAACTATGGCTACACCTTC. The chain combines TRBV27 with TRBJ1-2; D is ambiguous. CDR1 is MNHEY, CDR2 SMNVEV, per germline (reference sequence). V was trimmed by 6 bases and J by 1 base, leaving 12 bases between them. The CDR3 is 14 amino acids.

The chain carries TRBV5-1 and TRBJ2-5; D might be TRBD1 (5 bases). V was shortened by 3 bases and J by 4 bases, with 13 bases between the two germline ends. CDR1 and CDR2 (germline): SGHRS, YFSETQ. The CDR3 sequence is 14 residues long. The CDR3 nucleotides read TGCGCCAGCAGCTACTCCCAGGGTGGAGAGACCCAGTACTTC. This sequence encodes CASSYSQGGETQYF.

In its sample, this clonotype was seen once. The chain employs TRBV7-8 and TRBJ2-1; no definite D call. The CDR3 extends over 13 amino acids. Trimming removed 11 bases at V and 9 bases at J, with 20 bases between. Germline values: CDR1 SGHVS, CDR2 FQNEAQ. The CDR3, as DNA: TGTGCCTCCCAGGTGGGGAAAGTCAGTGAGCAGTTCTTC. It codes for CASQVGKVSEQFF.

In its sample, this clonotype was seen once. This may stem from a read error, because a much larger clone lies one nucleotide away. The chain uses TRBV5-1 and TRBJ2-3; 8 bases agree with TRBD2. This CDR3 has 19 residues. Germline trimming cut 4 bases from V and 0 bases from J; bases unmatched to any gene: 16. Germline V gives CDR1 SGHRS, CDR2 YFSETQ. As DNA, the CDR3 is TGCGCCAGCAGCCCTACCCCGGGACTAGTGGGGGTTAGCACAGATACGCAGTATTTT. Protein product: CASSPTPGLVGVSTDTQYF.

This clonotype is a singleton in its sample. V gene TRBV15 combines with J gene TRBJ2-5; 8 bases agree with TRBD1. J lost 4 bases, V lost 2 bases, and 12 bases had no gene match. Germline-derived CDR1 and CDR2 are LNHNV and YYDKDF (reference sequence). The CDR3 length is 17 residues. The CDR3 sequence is CATSRPPGQGAGETQYF. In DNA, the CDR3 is TGTGCCACCAGCAGACCCCCCGGACAGGGAGCGGGAGAGACCCAGTACTTC.

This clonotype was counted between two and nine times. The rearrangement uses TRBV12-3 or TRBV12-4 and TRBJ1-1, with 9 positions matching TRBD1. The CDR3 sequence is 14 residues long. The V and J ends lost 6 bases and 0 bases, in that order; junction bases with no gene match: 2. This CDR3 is CASRGTGLNTEAFF. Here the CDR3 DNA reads TGTGCCAGCAGAGGGACAGGGCTGAACACTGAAGCTTTCTTT.

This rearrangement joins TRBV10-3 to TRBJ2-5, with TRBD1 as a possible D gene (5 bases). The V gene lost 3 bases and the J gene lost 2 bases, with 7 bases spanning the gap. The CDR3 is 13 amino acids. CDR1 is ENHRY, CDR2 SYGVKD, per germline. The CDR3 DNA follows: TGTGCCATCAGTGACGACAGACAAGAGACCCAGTACTTC. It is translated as CAISDDRQETQYF.

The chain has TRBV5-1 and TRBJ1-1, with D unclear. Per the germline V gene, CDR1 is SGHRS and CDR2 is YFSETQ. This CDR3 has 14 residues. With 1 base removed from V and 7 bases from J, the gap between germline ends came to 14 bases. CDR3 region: CASSLTLAGSEAFF. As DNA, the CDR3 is TGCGCCAGCAGCTTGACACTGGCTGGAAGTGAAGCTTTCTTT. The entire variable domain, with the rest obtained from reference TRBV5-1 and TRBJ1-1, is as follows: KAGVTQTPRYLIKTRGQQVTLSCSPISGHRSVSWYQQTPGQGLQFLFEYFSETQRNKGNFPGRFSGRQFSNSRSEMNVSTLELGDSALYLCASSLTLAGSEAFFGQGTRLTVV.

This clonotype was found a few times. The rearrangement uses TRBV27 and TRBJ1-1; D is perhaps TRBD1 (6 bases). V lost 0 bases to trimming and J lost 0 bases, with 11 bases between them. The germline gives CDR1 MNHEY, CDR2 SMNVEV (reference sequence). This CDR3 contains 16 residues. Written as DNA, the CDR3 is TGTGCCAGCAGTTTATCTACGGGACATTTGAACACTGAAGCTTTCTTT. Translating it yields CASSLSTGHLNTEAFF.

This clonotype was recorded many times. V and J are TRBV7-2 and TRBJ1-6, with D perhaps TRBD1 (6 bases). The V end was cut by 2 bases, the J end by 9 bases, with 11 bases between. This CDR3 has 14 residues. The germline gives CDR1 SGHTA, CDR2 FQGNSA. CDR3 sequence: CASSLTRGGSPLHF. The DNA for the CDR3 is TGTGCCAGCAGCTTAACCAGGGGAGGTTCACCCCTCCACTTT.

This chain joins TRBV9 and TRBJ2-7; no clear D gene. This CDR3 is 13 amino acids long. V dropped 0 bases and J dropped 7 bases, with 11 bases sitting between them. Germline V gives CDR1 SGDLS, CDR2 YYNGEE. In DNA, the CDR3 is TGTGCCAGCAGCGTAGGGAACAGCCGGGAGCAGTACTTC. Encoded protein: CASSVGNSREQYF.

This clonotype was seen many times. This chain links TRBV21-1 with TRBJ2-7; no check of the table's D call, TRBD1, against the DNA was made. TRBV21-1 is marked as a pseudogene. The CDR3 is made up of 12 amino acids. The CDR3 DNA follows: TGTGCCAGCATTGGATGGGGGGGCGAGCAGTACGTC. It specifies CASIGWGGEQYV.